This TCR beta chain stems from a study of identical twins (dated by TCRdb to 2015 to 2016). Describing the broader study: The study deep-sequenced TCR alpha and beta repertoires from monozygotic twins, unrelated adults of various ages and cord blood to test whether fetal clonotypes persist. To rule out contamination, the twin experiments were replicated at different times with different library preparation protocols. Broader findings and caveats from the paper: Out-of-frame TCR alpha sharing in monozygotic twins was systematically underestimated by recombination models, whereas sharing between unrelated individuals was in agreement with the recombination models. Fewer insertions were carried by abundant cord blood beta clonotypes; a weaker similar trend was observed in young adult naive repertoires, while no such trend was observed in memory repertoires. In beta out-of-frame sequences, excess twin sharing was weaker, because having fewer shared sequences lowered the signal-to-noise ratio. Because the same donors could not be followed over many years, conclusions were based on cross-sectional statistical analysis. Compared with coincidental sharing between unrelated individuals, out-of-frame TCR alpha sequences shared between twins had an excess of sequences with low generation probability. Zero-insertion analyses could be partly confounded by invariant T cells such as MAIT and iNKT, although diverse VJ usage argued against such confounding for most clonotypes.

Only healthy Caucasian donors were included. Three pairs of female monozygotic twins, all aged roughly 18 to 29 years, were included in the twin cohort. The RNA used for TCR libraries was isolated from peripheral blood mononuclear cells. Reading from cysteine to phenylalanine, the CDR3 counts 15 amino acids. The CDR3 DNA has 45 bases and is translated from base 1. CDR1 and CDR2 are drawn from the germline V gene: SQVTM, ANQGSEA. V is pared back by 6 bases and J by 9 bases, with 24 bases lying between the germline termini. This clonotype showed up just a few times. This clone's antigen is unknown. One base away there is no much larger clone; base qualities are not given. Receptor libraries were prepared by 5' RACE. Reads for this sample came from an Illumina HiSeq 2000. Template switching introduced a universal primer binding site; the final cDNA contained a unique molecular identifier, enabling accurate counting of TCR cDNA molecules. First-strand cDNA for TCR alpha and beta chains was synthesized from specific primers in the conserved constant-segment region. To control for contamination, every cDNA library was double barcoded, receiving both a SMART-Mk sample barcode and Illumina barcodes. TruSeq adapter sequences along with Illumina sample barcodes were introduced in two successive PCR steps. The TCR alpha and beta cDNA libraries were sequenced on the Illumina HiSeq platform using custom primers. The source study handled its data this way. Unique molecular identifiers were extracted from raw reads with MiGEC, and CDR3 positions were determined with MiXCR. Recombination models were inferred per individual with the repgenHMM and IGoR tools using an EM algorithm. Shared clonotype analysis was performed with the tcR package in R, normalizing sharing by the product of cloneset sizes. To study raw recombination free of thymic and clonal selection effects, out-of-frame nonproductive sequences were analyzed. TCRdb trimmed the raw reads at Q25, called clones with MiXCR and kept productive beta chains. Each record represents a unique CDR3 protein, reported with the most common genes and DNA among its rows. The V and J calls were determined by TCRdb, not by the authors. The sample has some 560,000 distinct CDR3 sequences on record, 7.5% to 10% of them singletons. Roughly 3% of the sample comes from the top ten.

This sample also appeared in a second study, on yellow fever vaccine responses in identical twins. According to the second study: The authors reported that the T cell response to vaccination in identical twins appeared partly convergent and partly personalized. In identical twins, the study followed T cell clones that responded to the vaccine with precision.

Sequenced sample: PBMCs. This chain joins TRBV29-1 to TRBJ2-1; the D region possibly corresponds to TRBD1 (5 bases align). The origin of this receptor is a woman aged 18-29 years in good health. The CDR3 region has the sequence CSVPLPDTLSSEQFF. The DNA is as follows: TGCAGCGTCCCCCTCCCGGACACATTATCCAGTGAGCAGTTCTTC.